The 31 T cell receptor beta chains below were found in one sample sequenced in a study of graft-versus-host responses after intestinal transplantation. Method: immunoSEQ multiplex PCR; TCRdb's copy keeps in-frame clones and lacks some. The sample lists just over 20,000 clones, about 92% occurring once. Here the sequenced sample was PBMCs, taken about 260 days after intestinal transplant. The receptor set was obtained from a human patient who received an intestinal transplant, so some T cells may come from the graft donor.

J is TRBJ1-1 and V is TRBV19, with D maybe TRBD1 (5 bases). The germline V gene encodes CDR1 LNHDA and CDR2 SQIVND (reference sequence). V lost 6 bases to trimming and J lost 9 bases, with 14 bases between them. The CDR3 contains 12 residues. CDR3 loop: CASSRDGSKAFF. CDR3 coding DNA: TGTGCCAGTAGCAGGGACGGGAGTAAAGCTTTCTTT.

The CDR3 reads CASSKQDYGYTF. The CDR3 nucleotides read TGTGCCAGTAGTAAACAGGACTATGGCTACACCTTC. The chain is built from TRBV19 and TRBJ1-2; D might be TRBD1 (5 bases). Trimming left V 4 bases short and J 3 bases short, with 6 bases between. This CDR3 has 12 amino acids. From germline, CDR1 is LNHDA and CDR2 SQIVND (reference sequence).

The CDR3 DNA is TGTGCCAGCAGCGTACGGCCCTCTAGGGGGGAGACCCAGTACTTC. Protein sequence: CASSVRPSRGETQYF. V is TRBV7-9 and J is TRBJ2-5; weak D call: TRBD1 (6 bases). Germline values: CDR1 SEHNR, CDR2 FQNEAQ (reference sequence). The CDR3 contains 15 residues. Trimming left V 5 bases short and J 5 bases short, with 18 bases between.

V usage is TRBV9 and J usage is TRBJ2-7; tentatively, D is TRBD1 or TRBD2 (6 bases each). V lost 2 bases and J 3 bases, leaving 12 bases between the germline ends. In germline, CDR1 is SGDLS, CDR2 YYNGEE. The CDR3 runs to 14 residues. CDR3 in DNA: TGTGCCAGCAGCGTCGCGGGACAAAACTACGAGCAGTACTTC. Its protein product is CASSVAGQNYEQYF.

This chain joins TRBV7-6 and TRBJ1-1; TRBD1 aligns across 9 bases. Trimming at V came to 1 base and at J to 4 bases, leaving 10 bases not matched to a gene. The CDR3 spans 17 residues. Germline-derived CDR1 and CDR2 are SGHVS and FNYEAQ. CDR3 coding DNA: TGTGCCAGCAGCTTAGGTGGGACAGGGCGGGAGAGCACTGAAGCTTTCTTT. It yields the protein CASSLGGTGRESTEAFF.

With regard to this clone: Distinct nucleotide sequences in the sample also encode this CDR3. The V and J genes are TRBV2 and TRBJ2-1; the match to TRBD1 covers 10 bases. Germline CDR1 and CDR2: SNHLY and FYNNEI. Trimming took 4 bases from V and 8 from J; bases not matched to a gene: 8. This CDR3 has 15 amino acids. CDR3: CASSVGTGAGHEQFF. The CDR3 region has the DNA TGTGCCAGCAGTGTGGGGACAGGGGCAGGACATGAGCAGTTCTTC.

Only a few counts were recorded for this clone. This chain connects TRBV27 to TRBJ1-5; D uncertain. This CDR3 contains 13 residues. The germline V gene has CDR1 MNHEY and CDR2 SMNVEV (reference sequence). V was shortened by 5 bases and J by 7 bases, with 12 bases between the two germline ends. CDR3 sequence (DNA): TGTGCCAGCAGTGATGACCATACCCAGCCCCAGCATTTT. As protein: CASSDDHTQPQHF.

The chain combines TRBV4-1 with TRBJ1-2; D remains ambiguous. The CDR3 runs 14 residues. Trimming removed 0 bases from V and 8 bases from J, with 13 bases in between. From germline, CDR1 is MGHRA and CDR2 YSYEKL. The CDR3 here is CASSQEEVTGGYTF. DNA for the CDR3: TGCGCCAGCAGCCAAGAGGAGGTGACGGGCGGCTACACCTTC.

The chain employs TRBV7-3 and TRBJ2-1, with 9 bases identical to TRBD2. The CDR3 consists of 16 residues. Germline CDR1 reads SGHTA; CDR2 reads FQGTGA. V lost 5 bases, J lost 2 bases, and 7 bases stayed unmatched. CDR3 DNA: TGTGCCAGCAGCCCAGGCGGCGGGGGGGCCTACAATGAGCAGTTCTTC. Protein sequence: CASSPGGGGAYNEQFF.

The genes are TRBV27 and TRBJ2-5; possible D gene TRBD2, 6 bases. Trimming left V 5 bases short and J 1 base short, with 11 bases between. The germline V gene encodes CDR1 MNHEY and CDR2 SMNVEV (reference sequence). The CDR3 totals 14 residues. The CDR3 is CASSPRRGQETQYF. The CDR3 DNA follows: TGTGCCAGCAGTCCTCGGCGGGGCCAAGAGACCCAGTACTTC.

The V call is TRBV13, the J call TRBJ2-7, with 10 bases aligning to TRBD2. Germline CDR1 is PRHDT and CDR2 is FYEKMQ (reference sequence). The CDR3 runs to 16 residues. Unmatched junction bases numbered 6, after V lost 4 bases and J lost 0 bases. CDR3 loop: CASSSASGSPSYEQYF. The CDR3 nucleotides read TGTGCCAGCAGCTCAGCTAGCGGGAGTCCCTCCTACGAGCAGTACTTC.

This clone was recorded once. The chain has TRBV5-5 and TRBJ1-5; TRBD1 aligns across 10 bases. CDR3 size: 18 residues. CDR1 SGHKS and CDR2 YYEKEE come from the germline V gene (reference sequence). J lost 5 bases, V lost 5 bases, and 16 bases had no gene match. The CDR3 DNA follows: TGTGCCAGCAGTCCCGGGACAGGGGCGCACCAGGGATATCAGCCCCAGCATTTT. Residues: CASSPGTGAHQGYQPQHF.

The chain has TRBV25-1 and TRBJ2-2, with TRBD1 matching 7 bases. The CDR3 runs to 15 residues. Germline lookup yields CDR1 MGHDK and CDR2 SYGVNS. V lost 7 bases and J lost 6; bases outside the gene matches: 11. CDR3 amino acids: CASNGDRAGAGELFF. In DNA, the CDR3 is TGTGCCAGCAATGGTGACAGGGCGGGTGCCGGGGAGCTGTTTTTT.

The rearrangement joins TRBV6-5 to TRBJ1-2; TRBD1 is a possible D gene (5 bases). V gave up 7 bases and J gave up 5 bases, with 14 bases separating them. Germline CDR1 MNHEY, CDR2 SVGAGI. This CDR3 region has 13 residues. The CDR3 loop is CASKAGRLYGYTF. The DNA of the CDR3 is TGTGCCAGCAAGGCAGGGCGACTATATGGCTACACCTTC.

This chain joins TRBV10-2 and TRBJ1-5; D might be TRBD1 (6 bases). V was cut by 2 bases and J by 1 base, with 6 bases left in between. CDR3 length equals 14 residues. The germline gives CDR1 WSHSY, CDR2 SAAADI. The CDR3 protein is CASSETGSNQPQHF. The CDR3 DNA follows: TGCGCCAGCAGTGAGACAGGGAGCAATCAGCCCCAGCATTTT.

The chain combines TRBV6-6 with TRBJ1-2; D remains ambiguous. The CDR3 has 15 amino acids. The ends were cut back, 2 bases at V and 4 bases at J, with 14 bases in the middle. The germline V gene encodes CDR1 MNHNY and CDR2 SVGAGI (reference sequence). The DNA for the CDR3 is TGTGCCAGCAGTTACGTGCGGGAGGCGGCCTATGGCTACACCTTC. This translates into CASSYVREAAYGYTF.

The V call is TRBV10-1, the J call TRBJ2-1, with TRBD2 as a possible D gene (6 bases). Germline values: CDR1 WNHNN, CDR2 SYGVQD (reference sequence). Trimming took off 4 bases at V and 1 base at J, with 8 bases between the two ends. This CDR3 is built from 14 residues. CDR3 coding DNA: TGCGCCAGCAGTGGACGGGAGTCCTACAATGAGCAGTTCTTC. Protein product: CASSGRESYNEQFF.

CDR3 DNA sequence: TGCAGCGTTGGCAGGGAAAGTCCCTACGAGCAGTACTTC. It encodes CSVGRESPYEQYF. V and J are TRBV29-1 and TRBJ2-7, with D tentatively TRBD1 (5 bases). With 4 bases removed from V and 2 bases from J, the gap between germline ends came to 12 bases. CDR3 length equals 13 residues. In germline, CDR1 is SQVTM, CDR2 ANQGSEA.

The CDR3 coding sequence is TGTGCCAGCACCTTGGGGTGGCAGGGGGCTACAGATACGCAGTATTTT. Protein sequence: CASTLGWQGATDTQYF. The rearrangement links TRBV28 to TRBJ2-3; TRBD1 aligns across 8 bases. The CDR3 is 16 residues long. Germline V gene lookup returns CDR1 MDHEN and CDR2 SYDVKM. V shed 7 bases and J 3 bases; nucleotides not matched to a gene: 12.

V gene TRBV10-2 combines with J gene TRBJ2-1; 9 bases agree with TRBD2. The J segment lost 6 bases and the V segment lost 5 bases, leaving 5 bases of the junction unmatched. The CDR3 is 14 amino acids. The germline CDR1 and CDR2 sequences are WSHSY and SAAADI. Here the CDR3 DNA reads TGCGCCAGCAGTCTAGCGGGGCTGGGCAATGAGCAGTTCTTC. Translated: CASSLAGLGNEQFF.

The table lists this clone with a few counts. The J gene is TRBJ1-5, the V gene TRBV6-1; a weak D match, TRBD1 (5 bases). Germline V CDR1 and CDR2: MNHNS, SASEGT. The CDR3 consists of 14 residues. V lost 5 bases and J 0 bases, leaving 8 bases between the germline ends. In DNA form, the CDR3 reads TGTGCCAGCAGTTTGACAGTTAGCAATCAGCCCCAGCATTTT. It is translated as CASSLTVSNQPQHF.

On this clone itself: One end of the junction fails to match germline, which may point to a read error. The CDR3 sequence: CASSLVTGTYEQYF. In DNA form, the CDR3 reads TGTGCCAGCAGCTTGGTGACAGGGACCTACGAGCAGTACTTC. This chain connects TRBV5-3 to TRBJ2-7; 7 nucleotides align to TRBD1. TRBV5-3 is an ORF; its function is uncertain. This CDR3 contains 14 residues.

The chain has TRBV15 and TRBJ2-7; the D gene is possibly TRBD2 (5 bases). Trimming pared 4 bases from V and 7 bases from J, leaving 11 bases between. This CDR3 spans 12 amino acids. CDR1 is LNHNV and CDR2 is YYDKDF in the germline V gene (reference sequence). CDR3 loop: CATSTDYREQYF. DNA of the CDR3: TGTGCCACCAGCACCGACTACAGAGAGCAGTACTTC. The whole variable domain, remainder taken from reference TRBV15 and TRBJ2-7, is DAMVIQNPRYQVTQFGKPVTLSCSQTLNHNVMYWYQQKSSQAPKLLFHYYDKDFNNEADTPDNFQSRRPNTSFCFLDIRSPGLGDTAMYLCATSTDYREQYFGPGTRLTVT.

This clone came up once. The chain employs TRBV27 and TRBJ2-1; 9 nucleotides align to TRBD1. The germline gives CDR1 MNHEY, CDR2 SMNVEV (reference sequence). The length of the CDR3 is 15 residues. Unmatched junction bases numbered 9, after V lost 5 bases and J lost 7 bases. The CDR3: CASSRPGTGNNEQFF. The CDR3 region has the DNA TGTGCCAGCAGTAGGCCCGGGACAGGGAATAATGAGCAGTTCTTC.

The chain carries TRBV6-1 and TRBJ1-1; weak D call: TRBD1 (5 bases). Germline loops: CDR1 MNHNS, CDR2 SASEGT. V was cut by 9 bases and J by 0 bases, with 17 bases left in between. The CDR3 length is 15 residues. CDR3 residues: CASLTDRNMNTEAFF. The CDR3 DNA reads TGTGCCAGTTTGACAGATCGGAATATGAACACTGAAGCTTTCTTT.

V gene TRBV4-1 combines with J gene TRBJ2-7; TRBD2 agrees at 9 bases. V trimming: 5 bases; J trimming: 4 bases; junction bases outside the gene matches: 9. The CDR3 length is 15 residues. The V gene's germline CDR1 is MGHRA and CDR2 YSYEKL. The CDR3 loop reads CASSENLAGPYEQYF. CDR3 bases: TGCGCCAGCAGCGAAAACCTAGCGGGGCCTTACGAGCAGTACTTC.

The V gene is TRBV6-6, the J gene TRBJ1-2; 8 bases agree with TRBD1. The V segment lost 2 bases and the J segment 3 bases; nucleotides outside the gene matches: 2. This CDR3 is 14 amino acids long. The germline V gene has CDR1 MNHNY and CDR2 SVGAGI (reference sequence). The CDR3, as DNA: TGTGCCAGCAGTTACGGACAGGGAGACTATGGCTACACCTTC. Protein sequence: CASSYGQGDYGYTF.

The table lists this clone with a count of one. This chain's CDR3 is CASSPLGGSSYNEQFF. The CDR3 DNA follows: TGTGCCAGCAGCCCGCTAGGCGGGAGCTCCTACAATGAGCAGTTCTTC. V is TRBV7-7 and J is TRBJ2-1, with 7 positions matching TRBD2. Losses at the gene ends were 5 bases for V and 0 bases for J; bases not matched to a gene: 7. This CDR3 is 16 amino acids long. CDR1 is SSHAT, CDR2 FNYEAQ, per germline (reference sequence).

This chain uses TRBV27 with TRBJ2-3; unclear D gene. Deletions cut 4 bases from V and 0 bases from J, with 8 bases between. The germline CDR1 and CDR2 sequences are MNHEY and SMNVEV (reference sequence). This CDR3 region has 14 residues. The CDR3 loop reads CASSSFYSTDTQYF. The CDR3 DNA follows: TGTGCCAGCAGTTCCTTCTATAGCACAGATACGCAGTATTTT.

V usage is TRBV9 and J usage is TRBJ1-3; the D is unclear. Germline lookup yields CDR1 SGDLS and CDR2 YYNGEE. The CDR3 sequence is 14 residues long. Deletions cut 4 bases from V and 0 bases from J, with 8 bases between. CDR3 residues: CASSTAHSGNTIYF. The CDR3 DNA reads TGTGCCAGCAGCACAGCCCACTCTGGAAACACCATATATTTT.

This chain connects TRBV5-1 to TRBJ1-3, with 7 bases identical to TRBD1. Looked up from germline, CDR1 is SGHRS and CDR2 is YFSETQ. The V gene end was trimmed by 3 bases and the J gene end by 2 bases; junction bases not matched to a gene: 8. CDR3 length: 16 residues. CDR3 nucleotides: TGCGCCAGCAGCTCGGATGGTCAGGGGGCTGGAAACACCATATATTTT. This codes for CASSSDGQGAGNTIYF.